The 9 T cell receptor beta chains below were found in one sample sequenced in a study of cytomegalovirus exposure and HLA in healthy donors. 60 Vbeta and 13 Jbeta primers were used in PCR. Only in-frame clones appear in the TCRdb table, and some are missing; sequencing was by immunoSEQ multiplex PCR. This table has 60,000 or so clones, approximately 82% appearing once. Sequencing input: PBMCs. Source of these receptors: a woman between 35 and 50 years old in good health and CMV-seropositive.

This chain links TRBV7-2 with TRBJ1-2; 9 bases are a match to TRBD1. The CDR3 runs to 18 residues. V was clipped by 2 bases and J by 5 bases; unmatched bases: 15. In germline, CDR1 is SGHTA, CDR2 FQGNSA. The CDR3 DNA reads as TGTGCCAGCAGCTTACGAACCGGGACAGGGTATATCATTTATGGCTACACCTTC. This codes for CASSLRTGTGYIIYGYTF.

The chain employs TRBV7-9 and TRBJ1-4, with 7 positions matching TRBD1. Trimming took 5 bases from V and 7 from J; bases not matched to a gene: 7. Germline V gene sequence: CDR1 SEHNR, CDR2 FQNEAQ (reference sequence). The CDR3 spans 14 residues. Here the CDR3 DNA reads TGTGCCAGCAGCGTCAGGGGGAAGAGTGAAAAACTGTTTTTT. This translates into CASSVRGKSEKLFF.

The chain uses TRBV4-1 and TRBJ2-2; 8 bases map to TRBD1. CDR1 and CDR2 (germline): MGHRA, YSYEKL. The CDR3 contains 16 residues. J was trimmed by 4 bases and V by 1 base; bases with no gene match: 5. The CDR3, as DNA: TGCGCCAGCAGCCAAGTTGAACAGGGGGGCACCGGGGAGCTGTTTTTT. This sequence encodes CASSQVEQGGTGELFF.

V is TRBV7-8 and J is TRBJ2-7; D may be TRBD2 (5 bases). V lost 10 bases, J lost 0 bases, and 16 bases lay in between. The CDR3 spans 14 residues. In germline, CDR1 is SGHVS, CDR2 FQNEAQ. The CDR3 region has the DNA TGTGCCACCCAACTTAGTGGGAGCTCCTACGAGCAGTACTTC. This translates into CATQLSGSSYEQYF.

V gene TRBV6-1 combines with J gene TRBJ1-5; TRBD1 agrees at 10 bases. V was clipped by 4 bases and J by 5 bases; unmatched bases: 8. The CDR3 runs 16 residues. CDR1 MNHNS and CDR2 SASEGT come from the germline V gene. For the CDR3, the DNA is TGTGCCAGCAGTGCCGATGGACAGGGGGATTATCAGCCCCAGCATTTT. Protein product: CASSADGQGDYQPQHF.

With respect to this clone: One end of the junction is discordant with germline, which a read error may explain. The chain joins TRBV7-9 to TRBJ1-2, with TRBD1 matching 12 bases. The CDR3 spans 16 residues. Germline V gene lookup returns CDR1 SEHNR and CDR2 FQNEAQ (reference sequence). For the CDR3, the DNA is TGTTCCAGCAGCCGTTCTGGGGGACAGGGGGCTCACGGCTACACCTTC. Translating it yields CSSSRSGGQGAHGYTF.

This clone was picked up a small number of times. V is TRBV19 and J is TRBJ2-4, with D possibly TRBD1 on 7 matching bases. Germline V gene data show CDR1 as LNHDA and CDR2 as SQIVND (reference sequence). CDR3 size: 17 residues. The germline V and J ends were trimmed by 7 bases and 2 bases, with 21 bases remaining between them. The CDR3: CASTPRGGGASKNIQYF. The CDR3 bases are TGTGCCAGTACCCCCCGAGGAGGGGGCGCGTCCAAAAACATTCAGTACTTC.

The V call is TRBV7-2, the J call TRBJ2-3; maybe TRBD2 (6 bases). Germline assignment: CDR1 SGHTA and CDR2 FQGNSA. V lost 4 bases and J 9 bases, leaving 17 bases between the germline ends. This CDR3 comprises 14 residues. The CDR3 DNA reads as TGTGCCAGCAGCTCCGAGGTGGGAGGAGGCACGCAGTATTTT. It specifies CASSSEVGGGTQYF.

This chain joins TRBV19 and TRBJ1-2; D gene uncertain. Germline CDR1 reads LNHDA; CDR2 reads SQIVND (reference sequence). The CDR3 totals 11 residues. Trimming took 9 bases from V and 3 from J, leaving 8 bases between them. The CDR3 coding sequence is TGTGCCAGCTGGGAGGACTATGGCTACACCTTC. This translates into CASWEDYGYTF.